The clone carrying this TCR beta chain was counted a single time. No antigen is known for it. The entry originates in a study of lymphopenia after photon versus proton radiotherapy. Study-wide findings and caveats: Post-nadir diversity loss with photons came from oligoclonal expansion, particularly CD8+ Temra cells. Survival link was tested only in deceased patients; proton benefit remains a possibility.

The CDR3 sequence is 15 residues long. Germline V gene lookup returns CDR1 SEHNR and CDR2 FQNEAQ (reference sequence). V shed 5 bases and J shed 1 base, with 15 bases lying between them. Some clones are missing from TCRdb's copy, which holds only in-frame ones; the method was immunoSEQ multiplex PCR. The data show more than 45,000 clones, about 81% seen once. The sample in question was peripheral blood, obtained from a patient treated with proton-based radiotherapy. This receptor was taken from a man aged 55 to 70 with pancreatic cancer. The chain recombines TRBV7-9 with TRBJ2-7; D may be TRBD1 (5 bases). The CDR3 reads CASSPGTGYSYEQYF. CDR3 in DNA: TGTGCCAGCAGCCCCGGCACAGGATATTCCTACGAGCAGTACTTC. The full variable domain, rest sourced from reference TRBV7-9 and TRBJ2-7, is DTGVSQNPRHKITKRGQNVTFRCDPISEHNRLYWYRQTLGQGPEFLTYFQNEAQLEKSRLLSDRFSAERPKGSFSTLEIQRTEQGDSAMYLCASSPGTGYSYEQYFGPGTRLTVT.